This T cell receptor beta chain was obtained from a study of cytomegalovirus exposure and HLA in healthy donors. CDR3 length: 14 amino acids. Unmatched junction bases numbered 8, after V lost 6 bases and J lost 4 bases. CDR1 and CDR2 (germline): MNHEY, SMNVEV (reference sequence). The PCR employed 60 Vbeta primers together with 13 Jbeta primers. Assay used: immunoSEQ multiplex PCR; TCRdb lists only in-frame clones, some missing. The sample has tens of thousands of clones; around 75% are singletons. The rearrangement joins TRBV27 to TRBJ1-1, with TRBD1 matching over 7 bases. This clonotype originated in a middle-aged man in good health and CMV-seropositive. Input material: PBMCs. The CDR3 is CASSEQGRTTEAFF. The CDR3 DNA reads TGTGCCAGCAGCGAACAGGGGAGGACCACTGAAGCTTTCTTT.